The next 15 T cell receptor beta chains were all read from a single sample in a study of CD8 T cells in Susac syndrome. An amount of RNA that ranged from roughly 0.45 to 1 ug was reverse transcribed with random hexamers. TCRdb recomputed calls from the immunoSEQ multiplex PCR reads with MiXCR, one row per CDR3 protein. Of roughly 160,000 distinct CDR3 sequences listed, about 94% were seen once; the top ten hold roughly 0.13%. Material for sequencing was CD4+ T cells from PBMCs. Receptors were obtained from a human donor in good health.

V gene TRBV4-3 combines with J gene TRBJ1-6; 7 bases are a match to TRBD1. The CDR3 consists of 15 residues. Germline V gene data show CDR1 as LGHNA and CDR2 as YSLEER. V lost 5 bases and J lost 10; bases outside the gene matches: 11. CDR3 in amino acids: CASSSRTGSWSPLHF. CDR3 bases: TGCGCCAGCAGCTCGCGGACAGGTTCTTGGTCACCCCTCCACTTT.

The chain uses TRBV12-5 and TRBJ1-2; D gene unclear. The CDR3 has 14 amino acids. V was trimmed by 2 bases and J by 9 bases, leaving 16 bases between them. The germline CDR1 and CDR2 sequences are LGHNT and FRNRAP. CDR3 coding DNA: TGTGCTAGTGGTTTGACCAGAATGGCCGGTAGCTACACCTTC. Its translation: CASGLTRMAGSYTF.

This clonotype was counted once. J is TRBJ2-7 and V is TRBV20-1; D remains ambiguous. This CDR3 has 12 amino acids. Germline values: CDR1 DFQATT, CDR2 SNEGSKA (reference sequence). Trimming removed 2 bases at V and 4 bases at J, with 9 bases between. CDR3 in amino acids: CSARRYGYEQYF. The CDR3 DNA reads TGCAGTGCTAGAAGGTACGGGTACGAGCAGTACTTC.

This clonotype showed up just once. CDR3 in DNA: TGCAGTGCTAGAGCTCCGGGACAGGTAAACTACGAGCAGTACTTC. This codes for CSARAPGQVNYEQYF. This rearrangement joins TRBV20-1 to TRBJ2-7; 8 nucleotides align to TRBD1. This CDR3 region has 15 residues. In germline, CDR1 is DFQATT, CDR2 SNEGSKA (reference sequence). Losses at the gene ends were 1 base for V and 3 bases for J; bases not matched to a gene: 8.

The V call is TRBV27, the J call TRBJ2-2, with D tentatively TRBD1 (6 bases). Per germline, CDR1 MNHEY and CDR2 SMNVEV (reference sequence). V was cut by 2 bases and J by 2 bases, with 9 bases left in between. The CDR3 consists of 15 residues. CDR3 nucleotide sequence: TGTGCCAGCAGTTTAAGGACAGTAAACACCGGGGAGCTGTTTTTT. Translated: CASSLRTVNTGELFF.

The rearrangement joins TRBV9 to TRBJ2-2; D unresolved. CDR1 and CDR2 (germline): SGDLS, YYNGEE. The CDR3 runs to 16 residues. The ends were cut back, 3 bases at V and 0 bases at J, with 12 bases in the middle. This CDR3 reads CASSGPTAANTGELFF. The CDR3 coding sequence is TGTGCCAGCAGCGGGCCGACGGCGGCGAACACCGGGGAGCTGTTTTTT.

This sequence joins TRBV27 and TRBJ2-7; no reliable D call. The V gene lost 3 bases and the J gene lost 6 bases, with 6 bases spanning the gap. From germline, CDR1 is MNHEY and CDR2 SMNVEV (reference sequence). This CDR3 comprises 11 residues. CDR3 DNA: TGTGCCAGCAGTTTTCGAGGCGAGCAGTACTTC. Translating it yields CASSFRGEQYF.

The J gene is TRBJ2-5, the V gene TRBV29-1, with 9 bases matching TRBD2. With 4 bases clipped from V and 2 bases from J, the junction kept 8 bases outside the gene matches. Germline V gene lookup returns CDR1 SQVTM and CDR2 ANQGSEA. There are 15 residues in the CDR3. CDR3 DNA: TGCAGCGTTGGGTTGGCGGGGGGGAGACAAGAGACCCAGTACTTC. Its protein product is CSVGLAGGRQETQYF.

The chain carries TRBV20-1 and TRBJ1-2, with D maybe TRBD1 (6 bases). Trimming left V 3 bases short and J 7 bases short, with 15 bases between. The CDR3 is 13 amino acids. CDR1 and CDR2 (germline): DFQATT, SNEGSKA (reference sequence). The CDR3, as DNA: TGCAGTGCTAGCCTACAGGGAACTGGTGGCTACACCTTC. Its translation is CSASLQGTGGYTF.

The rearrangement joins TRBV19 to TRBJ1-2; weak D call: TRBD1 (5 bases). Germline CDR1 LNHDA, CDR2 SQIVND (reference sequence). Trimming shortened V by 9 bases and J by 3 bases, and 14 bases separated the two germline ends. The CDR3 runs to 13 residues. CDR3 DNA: TGTGCCAGCAAGCGGGGACGGCACTATGGCTACACCTTC. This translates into CASKRGRHYGYTF.

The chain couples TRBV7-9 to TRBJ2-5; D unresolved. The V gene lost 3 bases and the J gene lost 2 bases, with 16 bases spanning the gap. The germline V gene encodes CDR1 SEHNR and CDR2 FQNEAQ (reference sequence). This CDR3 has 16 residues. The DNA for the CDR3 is TGTGCCAGCAGCTTCCCCTACGGGCAGCTTCAAGAGACCCAGTACTTC. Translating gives CASSFPYGQLQETQYF.

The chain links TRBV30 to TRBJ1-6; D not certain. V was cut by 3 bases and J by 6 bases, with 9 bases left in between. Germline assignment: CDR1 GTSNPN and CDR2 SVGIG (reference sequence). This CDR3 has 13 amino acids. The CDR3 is CAWRLNSNSPLHF. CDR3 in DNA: TGTGCCTGGAGATTGAACAGTAATTCACCCCTCCACTTT.

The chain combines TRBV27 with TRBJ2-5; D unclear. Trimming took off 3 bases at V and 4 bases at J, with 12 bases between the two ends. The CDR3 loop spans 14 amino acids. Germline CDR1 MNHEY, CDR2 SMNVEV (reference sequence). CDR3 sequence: CASSFYGSIETQYF. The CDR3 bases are TGTGCCAGCAGTTTTTATGGCAGTATAGAGACCCAGTACTTC.

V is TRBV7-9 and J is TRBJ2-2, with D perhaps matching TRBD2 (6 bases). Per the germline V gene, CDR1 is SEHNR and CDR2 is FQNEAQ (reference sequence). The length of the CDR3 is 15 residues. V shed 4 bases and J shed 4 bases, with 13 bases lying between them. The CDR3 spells CASSWGDVTTGELFF. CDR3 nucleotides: TGTGCCAGCAGCTGGGGGGACGTAACCACCGGGGAGCTGTTTTTT.

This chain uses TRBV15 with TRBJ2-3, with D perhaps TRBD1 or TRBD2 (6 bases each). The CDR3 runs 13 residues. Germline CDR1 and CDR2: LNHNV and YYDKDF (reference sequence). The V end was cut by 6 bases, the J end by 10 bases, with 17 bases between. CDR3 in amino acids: CATRYRGEWAQYF. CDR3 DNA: TGTGCCACCAGGTATAGGGGGGAGTGGGCGCAGTATTTT.